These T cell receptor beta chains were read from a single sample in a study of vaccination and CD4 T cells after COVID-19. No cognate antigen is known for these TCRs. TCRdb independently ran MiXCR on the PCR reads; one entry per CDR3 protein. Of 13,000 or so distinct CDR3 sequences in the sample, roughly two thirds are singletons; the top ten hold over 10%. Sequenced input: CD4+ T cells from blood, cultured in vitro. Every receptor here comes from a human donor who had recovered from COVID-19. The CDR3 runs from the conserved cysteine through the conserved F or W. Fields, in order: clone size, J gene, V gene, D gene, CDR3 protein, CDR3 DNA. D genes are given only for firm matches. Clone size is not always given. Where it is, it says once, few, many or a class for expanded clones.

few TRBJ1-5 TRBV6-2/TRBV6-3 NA CASSWETFPNQPQHF TGTGCCAGCAGCTGGGAGACTTTTCCCAATCAGCCCCAGCATTTT
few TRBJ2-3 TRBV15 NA CATSRGGFSSVDTQYF TGTGCCACCAGCAGGGGCGGGTTCTCTAGTGTGGATACGCAGTATTTT
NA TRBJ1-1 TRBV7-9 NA CASSLVVGVREGEAFF TGTGCCAGCAGCTTAGTAGTAGGGGTCAGGGAGGGTGAAGCTTTCTTT
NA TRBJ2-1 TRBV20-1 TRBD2 CSAEGLAGVEQFF TGCAGTGCGGAGGGACTAGCGGGAGTCGAGCAGTTCTTC
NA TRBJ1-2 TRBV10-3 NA CAIGQYGYTF TGTGCCATCGGGCAGTATGGCTACACCTTC
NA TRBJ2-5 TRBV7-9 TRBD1 CASSLVLGQGVQETQYF TGTGCCAGCAGCTTAGTTCTGGGACAGGGCGTTCAAGAGACCCAGTACTTC
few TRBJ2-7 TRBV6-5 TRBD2 CASSYQRGLGEQYF TGTGCCAGCAGTTACCAGCGGGGATTGGGGGAGCAGTACTTC
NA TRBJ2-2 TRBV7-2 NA CASSSLGVTGELFF TGTGCCAGCAGCTCGTTAGGAGTCACCGGGGAGCTGTTTTTT
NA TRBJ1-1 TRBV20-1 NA CSARVGLPAQGTEAFF TGCAGTGCTAGAGTAGGCCTCCCAGCCCAGGGCACTGAAGCTTTCTTT
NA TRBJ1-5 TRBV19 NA CASSPLGLNQPQHF TGTGCCAGTAGCCCCCTAGGGCTCAATCAGCCCCAGCATTTT
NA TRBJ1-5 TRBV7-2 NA CASSFGRNQPQHF TGTGCCAGCAGCTTTGGGAGGAATCAGCCCCAGCATTTT
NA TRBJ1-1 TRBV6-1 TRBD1 CASRGQGGTEAFF TGTGCCAGCAGAGGACAGGGGGGCACTGAAGCTTTCTTT
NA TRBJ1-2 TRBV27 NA CASSPPGRGYTF TGTGCCAGCAGTCCCCCGGGGAGGGGCTACACCTTC
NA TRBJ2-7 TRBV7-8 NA CASSISLTYEQYF TGTGCCAGCAGCATTAGCCTCACCTACGAGCAGTACTTC
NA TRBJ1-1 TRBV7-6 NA CASTITHSRGDTEAFF TGTGCCAGCACCATAACGCACTCTCGGGGGGACACTGAAGCTTTCTTT
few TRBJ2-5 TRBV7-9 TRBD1 CASSFDRGKETQYF TGTGCCAGCAGCTTCGACAGGGGGAAAGAGACCCAGTACTTC
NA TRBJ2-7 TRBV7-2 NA CASSLDTGTPYEQYF TGTGCCAGCAGCTTAGACACAGGAACCCCCTACGAGCAGTACTTC
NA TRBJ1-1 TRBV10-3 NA CAIRLDRSNTEAFF TGTGCCATCAGATTGGACAGATCGAACACTGAAGCTTTCTTT
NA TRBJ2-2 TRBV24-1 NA CATSDSGELFF TGTGCCACCAGTGACAGCGGGGAGCTGTTTTTT
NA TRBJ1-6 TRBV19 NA CASSIDPGWPGVSPLHF TGTGCCAGTAGTATAGATCCAGGATGGCCGGGGGTTTCACCCCTCCACTTT
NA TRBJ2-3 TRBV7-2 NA CASSLEAGGTQYF TGTGCCAGCAGCTTGGAAGCCGGTGGTACGCAGTATTTT
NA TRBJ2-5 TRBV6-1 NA CASRIPGRGRETQYF TGTGCCAGCAGGATTCCAGGCAGGGGACGCGAGACCCAGTACTTC
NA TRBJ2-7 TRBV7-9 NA CASSSQGYEQYF TGTGCCAGCAGCTCACAGGGCTACGAGCAGTACTTC
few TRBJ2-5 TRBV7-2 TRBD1 CASSNRGPGQAQYF TGTGCCAGCAGCAACAGGGGGCCAGGTCAGGCCCAGTACTTC
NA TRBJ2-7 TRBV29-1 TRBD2 CSVVGRLAGEQYF TGCAGCGTTGTGGGGCGACTAGCTGGCGAGCAGTACTTC
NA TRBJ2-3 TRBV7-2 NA CASSFRGDTQYF TGTGCCAGCAGCTTCAGGGGAGATACGCAGTATTTT
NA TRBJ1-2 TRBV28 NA CASNRGGTDYGYTF TGTGCCAGCAATCGGGGGGGCACAGACTATGGCTACACCTTC
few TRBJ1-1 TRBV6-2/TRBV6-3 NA CASSYGGAAVAFF TGTGCCAGCAGTTACGGGGGGGCGGCTGTAGCTTTCTTT